This T cell receptor (beta chain) was profiled in a study of T-cell memory formation after mild COVID-19. Overall study context: Each donor largely had its own TCR clusters.

The CDR3 is 15 amino acids. Per the germline V gene, CDR1 is SGHRS and CDR2 is YFSETQ. V shed 2 bases, J shed 0 bases, and the junction held 1 base outside the gene matches. TCRdb reanalysed the 5' RACE reads using MiXCR and keeps one entry per CDR3 protein. The top ten clones hold about 21% of a sample with 300,000 to 350,000 distinct CDR3 sequences, approximately 19% of them seen once. The clonotype was recovered from a man aged 18 to 29 who had mild COVID-19 (a few samples of this study predate the infection). Cell type and time point are not known. The genes are TRBV5-1 and TRBJ2-1, with 8 bases identical to TRBD2. Sequencing was carried out using PBMCs or a T cell subset sorted from them (not recorded which). This chain's CDR3 is CASSLAGDSYNEQFF. The CDR3 DNA sequence: TGCGCCAGCAGCTTAGCGGGGGACTCCTACAATGAGCAGTTCTTC.